The 11 T cell receptor beta chains reported below all come from one sample, sequenced in a study of blood T cell repertoires in COVID-19. Assay: immunoSEQ multiplex PCR; the TCRdb copy retains only in-frame clones and omits some. The data show roughly 30,000 clones, with around four fifths seen just once and 7.4% held by the top ten. Sequencing was performed on peripheral blood. The receptor source for this set is a woman in her fifties or sixties with acute or convalescent COVID-19.

The V call is TRBV19, the J call TRBJ1-2, with TRBD1 matching over 10 bases. Per germline, CDR1 LNHDA and CDR2 SQIVND (reference sequence). The CDR3 is 13 amino acids. The ends lost 6 bases at V and 4 bases at J; junction bases unmatched: 2. The CDR3 bases are TGTGCCAGTAGGCGGGACAGGGGCTATGGCTACACCTTC. This codes for CASRRDRGYGYTF.

The V and J genes are TRBV27 and TRBJ1-5, with D possibly TRBD1 on 5 matching bases. CDR1 and CDR2 (germline): MNHEY, SMNVEV (reference sequence). The V and J ends lost 5 bases and 0 bases respectively, with 11 bases between them. The CDR3 contains 15 residues. This CDR3 is CASSRQGHSNQPQHF. The CDR3 DNA is TGTGCCAGCAGTCGGCAGGGTCATAGCAATCAGCCCCAGCATTTT.

The V call is TRBV5-4, the J call TRBJ1-2, with D possibly TRBD1 on 6 matching bases. The length of the CDR3 is 16 residues. The germline V gene encodes CDR1 SGHNT and CDR2 YYREEE (reference sequence). V lost 0 bases and J 8 bases, leaving 20 bases between the germline ends. The DNA for the CDR3 is TGTGCCAGCAGCTTGGTGGTGGGGGCAGGAGTAGAGGGCTACACCTTC. It is translated as CASSLVVGAGVEGYTF.

V gene TRBV7-9 combines with J gene TRBJ1-4, with D possibly being TRBD1 (6 bases). CDR3 length: 16 amino acids. V was cut by 3 bases and J by 7 bases, with 18 bases left in between. The germline V gene encodes CDR1 SEHNR and CDR2 FQNEAQ (reference sequence). CDR3 residues: CASSFSSGERGEKLFF. For the CDR3, the DNA is TGTGCCAGCAGCTTTTCTTCAGGGGAAAGGGGTGAAAAACTGTTTTTT.

The V gene is TRBV10-2, the J gene TRBJ2-2, with 10 bases matching TRBD2. Per germline, CDR1 WSHSY and CDR2 SAAADI. This CDR3 has 15 amino acids. V trimming: 4 bases; J trimming: 5 bases; junction bases outside the gene matches: 4. CDR3 residues: CASSVVTSGTGELFF. As DNA, the CDR3 is TGCGCCAGCAGTGTGGTGACTAGCGGGACCGGGGAGCTGTTTTTT.

J is TRBJ2-3 and V is TRBV9; TRBD1 matches 9 bases. V lost 3 bases and J lost 0; bases outside the gene matches: 2. Per germline, CDR1 SGDLS and CDR2 YYNGEE. The CDR3 runs 15 residues. This chain's CDR3 is CASSGQGGSTDTQYF. CDR3 nucleotides: TGTGCCAGCAGCGGACAGGGGGGAAGCACAGATACGCAGTATTTT.

The chain recombines TRBV6-5 with TRBJ1-2, with a tentative D call TRBD1 (5 bases). Per germline, CDR1 MNHEY and CDR2 SVGAGI. This CDR3 is built from 14 residues. V lost 9 bases to trimming and J lost 1 base, with 15 bases between them. CDR3 loop: CASHGQGHNYGYTF. In DNA, the CDR3 is TGTGCCAGTCACGGGCAGGGCCATAACTATGGCTACACCTTC.

The sample holds a few counts of this clone. The genes are TRBV27 and TRBJ1-1, with D perhaps TRBD1 (5 bases). In germline, CDR1 is MNHEY, CDR2 SMNVEV (reference sequence). Trimming took 2 bases from V and 4 from J, leaving 17 bases between them. The CDR3 is 16 residues long. The CDR3 DNA is TGTGCCAGCAGTTTAATTAGCCCCCAGGGTCTCACTGAAGCTTTCTTT. It yields the protein CASSLISPQGLTEAFF.

The count of this clone is one. The J gene is TRBJ1-4, the V gene TRBV18; the D is unclear. The CDR3 loop spans 14 amino acids. Trimming shortened V by 4 bases and J by 3 bases, and 9 bases separated the two germline ends. In germline, CDR1 is KGHSH, CDR2 LQKENI. The CDR3 coding sequence is TGTGCCAGCTCACGGCCGGGAGCTAATGAAAAACTGTTTTTT. Amino acid sequence: CASSRPGANEKLFF.

This clone is a singleton in its sample. The chain uses TRBV19 and TRBJ1-2, with 9 bases matching TRBD1. Germline V gene sequence: CDR1 LNHDA, CDR2 SQIVND (reference sequence). The CDR3 sequence is 14 residues long. The V and J ends lost 6 bases and 9 bases, in that order; junction bases with no gene match: 11. The CDR3 here is CASRLQRDRVSYTF. CDR3 bases: TGTGCCAGTAGACTACAAAGGGACAGGGTTAGCTACACCTTC.

The CDR3 coding sequence is TGTGCCAGTGCGTTGGACTTGATCACTGAAGCTTTCTTT. The encoded protein is CASALDLITEAFF. This chain connects TRBV19 to TRBJ1-1; D is unclear. Germline V gives CDR1 LNHDA, CDR2 SQIVND (reference sequence). The CDR3 is made up of 13 amino acids. V lost 8 bases to trimming and J lost 4 bases, with 14 bases between them. Using reference TRBV19 and TRBJ1-1 for the parts outside the CDR3, the full variable domain is DGGITQSPKYLFRKEGQNVTLSCEQNLNHDAMYWYRQDPGQGLRLIYYSQIVNDFQKGDIAEGYSVSREKKESFPLTVTSAQKNPTAFYLCASALDLITEAFFGQGTRLTVV.